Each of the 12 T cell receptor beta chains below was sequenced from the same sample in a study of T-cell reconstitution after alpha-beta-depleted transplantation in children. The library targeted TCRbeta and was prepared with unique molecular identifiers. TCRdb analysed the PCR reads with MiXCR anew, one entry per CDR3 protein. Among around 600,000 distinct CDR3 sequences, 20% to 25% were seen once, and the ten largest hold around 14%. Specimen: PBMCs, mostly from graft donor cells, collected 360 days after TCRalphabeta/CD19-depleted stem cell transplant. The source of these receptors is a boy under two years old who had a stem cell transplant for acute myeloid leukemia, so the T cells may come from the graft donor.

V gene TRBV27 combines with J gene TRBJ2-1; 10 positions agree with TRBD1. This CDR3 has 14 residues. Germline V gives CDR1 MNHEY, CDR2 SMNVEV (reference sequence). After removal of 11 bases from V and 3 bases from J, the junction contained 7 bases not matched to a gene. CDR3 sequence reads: CAFTRTGGYNEQFF. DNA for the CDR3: TGTGCCTTCACTAGGACAGGGGGCTACAATGAGCAGTTCTTC.

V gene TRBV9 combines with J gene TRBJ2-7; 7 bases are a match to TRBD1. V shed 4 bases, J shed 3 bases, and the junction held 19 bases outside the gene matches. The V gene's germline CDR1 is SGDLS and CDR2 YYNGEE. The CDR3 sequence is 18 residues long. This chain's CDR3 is CASSPRDRQGPWGYEQYF. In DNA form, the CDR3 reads TGTGCCAGCAGCCCCCGAGACCGACAGGGACCCTGGGGCTACGAGCAGTACTTC. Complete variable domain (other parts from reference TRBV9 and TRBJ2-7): DSGVTQTPKHLITATGQRVTLRCSPRSGDLSVYWYQQSLDQGLQFLIQYYNGEERAKGNILERFSAQQFPDLHSELNLSSLELGDSALYFCASSPRDRQGPWGYEQYFGPGTRLTVT.

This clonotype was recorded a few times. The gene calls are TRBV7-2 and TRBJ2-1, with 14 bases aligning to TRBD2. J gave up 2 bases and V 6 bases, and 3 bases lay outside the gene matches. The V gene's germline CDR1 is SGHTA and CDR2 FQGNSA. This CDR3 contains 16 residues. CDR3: CASSTTSGGAYNEQFF. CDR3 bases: TGTGCCAGCAGTACGACTAGCGGGGGGGCCTACAATGAGCAGTTCTTC.

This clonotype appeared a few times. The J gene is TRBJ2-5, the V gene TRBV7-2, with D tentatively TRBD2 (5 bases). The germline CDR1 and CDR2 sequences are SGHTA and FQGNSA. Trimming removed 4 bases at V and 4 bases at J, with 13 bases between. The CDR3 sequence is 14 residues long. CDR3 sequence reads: CASSSGGGGETQYF. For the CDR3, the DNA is TGTGCCAGCAGCTCCGGCGGAGGCGGAGAGACCCAGTACTTC.

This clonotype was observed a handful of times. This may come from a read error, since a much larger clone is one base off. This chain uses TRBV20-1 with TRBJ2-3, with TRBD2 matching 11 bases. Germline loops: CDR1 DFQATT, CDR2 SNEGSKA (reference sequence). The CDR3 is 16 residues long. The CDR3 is CCARDPLAGGPDTQYF. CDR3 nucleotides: TGCTGTGCTAGAGACCCTCTAGCGGGGGGACCCGATACGCAGTATTTT.

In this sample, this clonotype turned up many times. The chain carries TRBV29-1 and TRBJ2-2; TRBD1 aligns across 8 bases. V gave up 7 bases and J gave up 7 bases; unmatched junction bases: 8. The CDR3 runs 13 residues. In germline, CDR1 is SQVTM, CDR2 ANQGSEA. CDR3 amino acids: CSDHSGGIGELFF. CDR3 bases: TGCAGCGATCATTCAGGGGGCATCGGGGAGCTGTTTTTT.

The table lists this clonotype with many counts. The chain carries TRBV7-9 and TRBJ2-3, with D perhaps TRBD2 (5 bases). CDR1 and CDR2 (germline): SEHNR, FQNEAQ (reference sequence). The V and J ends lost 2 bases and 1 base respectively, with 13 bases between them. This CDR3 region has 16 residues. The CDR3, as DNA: TGTGCCAGCAGCTTATATCTAGCCGTCCGCACAGATACGCAGTATTTT. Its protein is CASSLYLAVRTDTQYF.

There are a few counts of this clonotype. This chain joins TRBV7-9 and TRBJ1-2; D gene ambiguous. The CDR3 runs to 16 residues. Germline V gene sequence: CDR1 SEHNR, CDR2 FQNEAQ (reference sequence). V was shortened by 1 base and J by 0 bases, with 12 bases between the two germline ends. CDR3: CASSLVEAPTNYGYTF. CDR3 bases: TGTGCCAGCAGCTTAGTCGAGGCACCTACTAACTATGGCTACACCTTC.

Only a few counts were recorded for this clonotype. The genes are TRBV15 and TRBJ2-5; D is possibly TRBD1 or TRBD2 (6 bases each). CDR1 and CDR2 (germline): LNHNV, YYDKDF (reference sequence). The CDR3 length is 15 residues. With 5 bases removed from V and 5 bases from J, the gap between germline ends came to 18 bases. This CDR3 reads CATSPLKGGIETQYF. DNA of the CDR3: TGTGCCACCAGCCCCTTAAAGGGGGGCATCGAGACCCAGTACTTC.

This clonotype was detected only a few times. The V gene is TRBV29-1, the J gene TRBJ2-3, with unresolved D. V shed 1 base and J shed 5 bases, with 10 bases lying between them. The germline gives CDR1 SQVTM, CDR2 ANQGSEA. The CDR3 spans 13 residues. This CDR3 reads CSVEGRRGDTQYF. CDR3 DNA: TGCAGCGTTGAAGGACGGCGCGGAGATACGCAGTATTTT.

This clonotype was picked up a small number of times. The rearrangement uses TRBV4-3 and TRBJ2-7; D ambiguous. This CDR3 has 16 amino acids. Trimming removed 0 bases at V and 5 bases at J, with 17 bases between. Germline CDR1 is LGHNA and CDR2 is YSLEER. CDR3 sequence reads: CASSQEWASVKDEQYF. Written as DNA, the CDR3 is TGCGCCAGCAGCCAAGAGTGGGCTAGTGTTAAGGACGAGCAGTACTTC.

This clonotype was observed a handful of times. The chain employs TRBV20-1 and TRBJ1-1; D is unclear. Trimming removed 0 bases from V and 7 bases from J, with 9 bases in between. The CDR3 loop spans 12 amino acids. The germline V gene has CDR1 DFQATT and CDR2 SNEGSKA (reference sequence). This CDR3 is CSARDLPVEAFF. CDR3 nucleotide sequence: TGCAGTGCTAGAGATCTCCCCGTTGAAGCTTTCTTT.